These T cell receptor beta chains were read from a single sample in a study of tumor-infiltrating lymphocytes in primary liver carcinoma. In TCRdb, the multiplex PCR reads were re-called with MiXCR into one record per CDR3 protein. The sample has 90,000 to 150,000 distinct CDR3 sequences; 55% to 70% are singletons. Input material: tumor-adjacent normal liver tissue. The receptors come from a woman in her sixties with primary liver carcinoma and hepatitis B virus infection. CDR3s include the opening cysteine and the closing phenylalanine or tryptophan. Each record gives: J gene, D gene, clone size, V gene, CDR3 protein, CDR3 DNA. The D gene is left open where the match is weak. Part of the rows lack a size; the others show once, few, many or a class for expanded clones.

TRBJ2-7,NA,NA,TRBV29-1,CSVGFFSSTNINKQYF,TGCAGCGTTGGTTTTTTTTCCTCGACTAACATCAACAAGCAGTACTTC
TRBJ1-1,NA,few,TRBV12-3/TRBV12-4,CTSSLGMTEAFF,TGTACCAGCAGTTTGGGAATGACTGAAGCCTTCTTT
TRBJ2-1,NA,NA,TRBV5-1,CASSGRGGYNGQFF,TGCGCCAGCAGTGGGAGAGGAGGGTACAATGGACAGTTCTTC
TRBJ2-1,TRBD1,NA,TRBV11-2,CASSLGPGGVVYNEQFF,TGTGCCAGCAGCTTAGGACCAGGGGGAGTGGTCTACAATGAGCAGTTCTTC
TRBJ2-2,TRBD2,NA,TRBV11-2,CASSPAPVGTTGELLF,TGTGCCAGCAGCCCAGCACCGGTGGGGACTACCGGGGAGCTGTTATTC
TRBJ1-5,TRBD1,NA,TRBV7-9,CASSLVGQDHQPQQF,TGTGCCAGCAGCTTAGTGGGACAGGATCATCAGCCCCAGCAATTT
TRBJ1-4,TRBD1,NA,TRBV11-2,CVGSFTGQKNEKLFF,TGTGTCGGTAGCTTTACGGGACAGAAAAATGAAAAACTGTTTTTT
TRBJ2-1,TRBD2,NA,TRBV11-2,CASNLESGGRALTYNEHFF,TGTGCCAGCAACTTAGAATCGGGCGGGAGGGCCTTGACCTACAATGAACATTTCTTC
TRBJ1-2,TRBD1,NA,TRBV28,CASSQGASNYGYTF,TGTGCCAGCAGCCAGGGGGCCTCTAACTATGGCTACACCTTC
TRBJ2-1,TRBD2,many,TRBV4-2,CASSQGDYHNEQFF,TGTGCCAGCAGCCAAGGGGACTATCACAATGAGCAGTTCTTC
TRBJ2-7,TRBD2,NA,TRBV12-3/TRBV12-4,CASNPSLGLAGMYKQYF,TGTGCCAGCAATCCTTCCCTAGGACTAGCGGGAATGTACAAGCAGTACTTC
TRBJ2-1,TRBD1,NA,TRBV11-2,CASSLRPGQRFYDEQSF,TGTGCCAGCAGCTTACGACCGGGACAGAGATTCTACGATGAGCAGTCCTTC
TRBJ2-1,NA,NA,TRBV19,CATGENEQFF,TGTGCCACCGGTGAAAATGAGCAGTTCTTC
TRBJ1-5,NA,few,TRBV6-2/TRBV6-3,CASSFGAGSQPQHF,TGTGCCAGCAGTTTCGGCGCCGGCAGTCAGCCCCAGCATTTT
TRBJ2-2,TRBD1,NA,TRBV4-1,CASSQLQGLGTGELFF,TGCGCCAGCAGCCAACTACAGGGGTTGGGTACCGGGGAGCTGTTTTTT
TRBJ2-1,NA,NA,TRBV11-2,CPSSIEGGEHNEQFF,TGTCCCAGCAGCATAGAAGGGGGTGAGCACAATGAGCAGTTCTTC
TRBJ2-7,NA,NA,TRBV14,CTSSQVVSQQYF,TGTACCAGCAGTCAAGTGGTAAGCCAGCAGTACTTC
TRBJ2-3,NA,many,TRBV10-2,CASGRRAGDTQYF,TGCGCCAGCGGCCGCCGGGCGGGAGATACGCAGTATTTT
TRBJ2-7,NA,NA,TRBV29-1,CRVEEVTSPYEQYF,TGCAGGGTTGAAGAAGTGACTAGTCCCTACGAGCAGTATTTC
TRBJ2-7,NA,NA,TRBV2,CASSDGGHECEQYF,TGTGCCAGCAGTGATGGGGGACACGAGTGCGAGCAGTACTTC
TRBJ2-7,TRBD2,few,TRBV2,CASSKLSGTTLYEQYF,TGTGCCAGCTCAAAGCTCTCCGGGACTACCCTCTACGAGCAGTACTTC
TRBJ2-2,TRBD2,many,TRBV5-4,CASSLLLAGDTGELFF,TGTGCCAGCAGCTTGTTACTAGCGGGAGATACCGGGGAGCTGTTTTTT
TRBJ1-4,NA,NA,TRBV11-2,CASSLSVWIGQTNEKLLF,TGTGCCAGCAGCTTAAGCGTCTGGATAGGTCAGACTAATGAAAAACTGTTATTT
TRBJ1-5,NA,NA,TRBV6-1,CASSEAWGPSQPQHF,TGTGCCAGCAGTGAAGCGTGGGGCCCAAGTCAGCCCCAGCATTTT
TRBJ2-7,NA,NA,TRBV14,CANSQDIKRALYEQYF,TGTGCCAACAGCCAAGACATAAAGCGGGCCCTCTACGAGCAGTACTTC
TRBJ1-2,NA,NA,TRBV29-1,CIVEVQGGYTF,TGCATCGTTGAGGTCCAGGGTGGCTACACCTTC
TRBJ2-4,TRBD1,NA,TRBV29-1,CSIGTAQGIKYF,TGCAGCATTGGGACAGCGCAGGGCATTAAGTACTTC
TRBJ2-2,NA,NA,TRBV7-8,CASSPTGELLF,TGTGCCAGCAGCCCCACCGGGGAGCTGTTATTT
TRBJ1-5,NA,NA,TRBV4-1,CTSSHRTLTGIGQPQHF,TGCACCAGCAGCCATAGAACCCTAACAGGGATCGGTCAGCCCCAGCATTTT
TRBJ2-5,NA,NA,TRBV12-3/TRBV12-4,CASSLGRRVEETQYF,TGTGCCAGCAGTCTCGGGCGGCGTGTGGAAGAGACCCAGTACTTC
TRBJ2-7,TRBD1,NA,TRBV6-5,CSSSYSTGGREQYF,TGTTCCAGCAGTTACTCGACAGGGGGCCGCGAGCAGTACTTC
TRBJ2-5,TRBD2,NA,TRBV11-2,CATSYSHGGGRETQYF,TGTGCCACCAGCTACTCCCATGGTGGCGGGAGAGAGACCCAGTACTTC
TRBJ2-2,NA,NA,TRBV6-2/TRBV6-3,CASSYSPFVGSNTGELLF,TGTGCCAGCAGTTACTCCCCCTTTGTGGGATCGAACACCGGGGAGCTGTTGTTT
TRBJ2-1,TRBD2,NA,TRBV6-2/TRBV6-3,CAGSYAGLAGNNEQFF,TGTGCCGGCAGTTACGCGGGACTAGCGGGAAACAATGAGCAGTTCTTC
TRBJ2-6,NA,NA,TRBV6-5,CASRKGTALSGANVLSF,TGTGCCAGCAGAAAAGGGACCGCCCTCTCTGGGGCCAACGTCCTGAGTTTC
TRBJ2-2,NA,many,TRBV29-1,CSVEPTPGTGELFF,TGCAGCGTTGAACCTACCCCGGGCACCGGGGAGCTGTTTTTT
TRBJ2-5,NA,NA,TRBV20-1,CSARSRGGETQYF,TGCAGTGCCCGTTCCAGGGGGGGGGAGACCCAGTACTTC
TRBJ2-1,TRBD2,NA,TRBV12-3/TRBV12-4,CASSLFVGTSGRQEQFF,TGTGCCAGCAGTCTATTCGTCGGGACTAGCGGTCGGCAGGAGCAGTTCTTC
TRBJ2-5,NA,NA,TRBV6-1,CASSESAEASQHGETQYF,TGTGCGAGCAGTGAATCGGCCGAGGCCAGCCAGCATGGGGAGACCCAGTACTTC
TRBJ1-2,NA,NA,TRBV12-3/TRBV12-4,CASSFRQAGALSYGYTF,TGTGCCAGCAGTTTTAGACAGGCGGGGGCGCTGAGCTATGGCTACACCTTC
TRBJ2-7,TRBD1,NA,TRBV6-1,CVRSEGTVHSYEQYF,TGTGTCAGGAGTGAAGGGACAGTACACTCCTACGAGCAGTATTTC
TRBJ1-4,TRBD1,NA,TRBV5-1,CASSSGGATNEILFF,TGCGCCAGTAGCTCAGGGGGTGCAACTAATGAAATACTGTTTTTT
TRBJ2-1,NA,NA,TRBV11-2,CASCSPNRKLFF,TGTGCCAGCTGCTCACCGAACAGGAAGCTGTTCTTC
TRBJ1-2,TRBD1,many,TRBV6-2/TRBV6-3,CASSYTGGNGYTF,TGTGCCAGCAGTTACACAGGGGGCAATGGCTACACCTTC
TRBJ2-5,TRBD2,NA,TRBV11-2,CASTSSAEGGPAKTQYF,TGTGCTAGCACCTCATCAGCGGAGGGAGGGCCCGCGAAGACCCAGTACTTC
TRBJ2-7,TRBD1,few,TRBV30,CAWTLRDRGLYEQYF,TGTGCCTGGACCCTCCGGGACAGGGGGCTTTACGAGCAGTACTTC
TRBJ1-4,NA,NA,TRBV28,CTSNPGIGDQKLFF,TGTACCAGCAACCCCGGGATAGGGGATCAAAAACTGTTTTTT
TRBJ2-1,NA,NA,TRBV11-2,CASSLTLLIYNEQFF,TGTGCCAGTAGCCTAACGCTACTGATATACAATGAGCAGTTCTTC
TRBJ2-3,NA,NA,TRBV6-6,CANIGVIIGTDTHYF,TGTGCCAACATAGGGGTAATCATTGGCACAGATACGCATTATTTT
TRBJ1-2,NA,NA,TRBV18,CASSTRRELQGGYTF,TGTGCCAGCTCAACCCGGCGGGAATTACAAGGTGGCTACACCTTC
TRBJ2-1,NA,NA,TRBV28,CASSYLLLDTDTYNGQFF,TGTGCCAGCAGTTACCTTCTGCTCGACACAGATACCTACAATGGGCAGTTCTTC
TRBJ2-7,NA,NA,TRBV11-2,CASSLENYGYEQYF,TGTGCCAGCAGCTTAGAGAACTACGGCTACGAACAGTACTTC
TRBJ2-1,NA,NA,TRBV4-1,CASSHLLGQGLYIEQFF,TGCGCCAGCAGTCACCTCCTTGGGCAGGGACTTTACATTGAGCAGTTCTTC
TRBJ2-7,TRBD2,few,TRBV28,CASSSGGPYEQYF,TGTGCCAGCAGCTCGGGAGGACCCTACGAGCAGTACTTC
TRBJ1-1,NA,many,TRBV28,CASSPLRMRDTEAFF,TGTGCCAGCAGCCCTCTTAGAATGCGAGACACTGAAGCTTTCTTT
TRBJ1-1,NA,NA,TRBV11-3,CASNPPGTQRETEAFF,TGTGCCAGCAACCCCCCCGGGACACAAAGGGAAACTGAAGCTTTCTTT